This entry lists 16 T cell receptor beta chains sequenced from one sample in a study of shared clonotypes between healthy human individuals. Some clones are missing from TCRdb's copy, which holds only in-frame ones; the method was immunoSEQ multiplex PCR. The sample shows fewer than 3 million clones, 85% to 95% of them seen only once. The sample comprised naive CD4+ T cells from PBMCs. The subset was: CD45RA+ positively selected. These receptor sequences come from a man between 18 and 35 years old in good health. Some clones in this sample may be carry-over from other donors' samples.

This chain connects TRBV5-5 to TRBJ2-7, with TRBD1 as a possible D gene (5 bases). The V and J ends lost 0 bases and 2 bases respectively, with 12 bases between them. This CDR3 has 15 residues. Germline CDR1 is SGHKS and CDR2 is YYEKEE (reference sequence). The CDR3 sequence is CASSLVPRTTYEQYF. The CDR3 nucleotides read TGTGCCAGCAGCTTGGTTCCAAGGACAACCTACGAGCAGTACTTC.

The gene calls are TRBV14 and TRBJ1-2; D gene unclear. V lost 2 bases and J lost 7, with 11 bases in between. This CDR3 spans 13 amino acids. Germline V gives CDR1 SGHDN, CDR2 FVKESK. CDR3 region: CASSQHAAIGYTF. The CDR3 DNA reads TGTGCCAGCAGCCAACACGCGGCGATTGGCTACACCTTC.

V gene TRBV5-5 combines with J gene TRBJ2-5; D may be TRBD2 (5 bases). CDR1 and CDR2 from the germline V gene are SGHKS and YYEKEE (reference sequence). Trimming removed 2 bases at V and 0 bases at J, with 20 bases between. The CDR3 length is 18 residues. Written as DNA, the CDR3 is TGTGCCAGCAGCTTTAGGACCTTTCGGACTGGAGACCAAGAGACCCAGTACTTC. This gives the protein CASSFRTFRTGDQETQYF.

V and J are TRBV7-7 and TRBJ1-2; perhaps TRBD1 as D (5 bases). Germline V gene lookup returns CDR1 SSHAT and CDR2 FNYEAQ (reference sequence). V lost 5 bases and J lost 7, with 23 bases in between. The CDR3 loop spans 16 amino acids. CDR3 DNA sequence: TGTGCCAGCAGCCCTCGGCGGGGGATCATTTTAGGTGGCTACACCTTC. Protein product: CASSPRRGIILGGYTF.

This clone was seen only once. DNA for the CDR3: TGTGCCAGCAGTGCCGCCCTAAACTACAATGAGCAGTTCTTC. Translated: CASSAALNYNEQFF. The chain couples TRBV25-1 to TRBJ2-1; D is unclear. CDR3 length: 14 amino acids. V shed 4 bases and J shed 3 bases, with 10 bases lying between them. The germline CDR1 and CDR2 sequences are MGHDK and SYGVNS.

The CDR3 is CASNEDRANYGYTF. The CDR3 DNA reads as TGTGCCAGCAATGAGGACAGGGCTAACTATGGCTACACCTTC. This chain uses TRBV2 with TRBJ1-2; 8 nucleotides agree with TRBD1. Germline assignment: CDR1 SNHLY and CDR2 FYNNEI. The J segment lost 0 bases and the V segment lost 7 bases, leaving 4 bases of the junction unmatched. The CDR3 is 14 amino acids. Supplemented by reference TRBV2 and TRBJ1-2, the full variable domain reads EPEVTQTPSHQVTQMGQEVILRCVPISNHLYFYWYRQILGQKVEFLVSFYNNEISEKSEIFDDQFSVERPDGSNFTLKIRSTKLEDSAMYFCASNEDRANYGYTFGSGTRLTVV.

This clone was detected a few times. The chain links TRBV27 to TRBJ1-1, with D unresolved. CDR1 and CDR2 (germline): MNHEY, SMNVEV (reference sequence). The V end lost 3 bases, the J end lost 1 base, and 6 bases lay between the germline ends. The CDR3 is 13 amino acids. Here the CDR3 DNA reads TGTGCCAGCAGTTTCTCGGGGAACACTGAAGCTTTCTTT. This translates into CASSFSGNTEAFF.

This clone was counted a few times. This sequence joins TRBV7-3 and TRBJ2-4, with 8 bases identical to TRBD2. CDR1 SGHTA and CDR2 FQGTGA come from the germline V gene. Trimming at V came to 8 bases and at J to 9 bases, leaving 9 bases not matched to a gene. This CDR3 has 13 residues. This chain's CDR3 is CASGREGQGIQYF. CDR3 DNA sequence: TGTGCCAGCGGTCGGGAGGGCCAGGGCATTCAGTACTTC.

The chain couples TRBV4-3 to TRBJ2-3, with 10 bases matching TRBD2. After removal of 0 bases from V and 6 bases from J, the junction contained 12 bases not matched to a gene. In germline, CDR1 is LGHNA, CDR2 YSLEER. The CDR3 totals 18 residues. The CDR3 coding sequence is TGCGCCAGCAGCCAAGATACAAGGGCTAGCGGGAGAGTTGATACGCAGTATTTT. It codes for CASSQDTRASGRVDTQYF.

For the CDR3, the DNA is TGTGCCAGCAGCGCTTGGGAGGGTAACTCACCCCTCCACTTT. Translation gives CASSAWEGNSPLHF. The chain is built from TRBV9 and TRBJ1-6; unclear D gene. The length of the CDR3 is 14 residues. Trimming took off 3 bases at V and 10 bases at J, with 14 bases between the two ends. Germline CDR1 reads SGDLS; CDR2 reads YYNGEE.

This clone was detected a few times. V gene TRBV25-1 combines with J gene TRBJ1-5, with D unclear. The germline V and J ends were trimmed by 6 bases and 7 bases, with 10 bases remaining between them. Germline CDR1 and CDR2: MGHDK and SYGVNS. The CDR3 extends over 12 amino acids. CDR3 nucleotides: TGTGCCAGCAGCCCTTTAGGACAGCCCCAGCATTTT. Its protein product is CASSPLGQPQHF.

For the CDR3, the DNA is TGCAGCGTTGATGGGTACGCCACTGAAGCTTTCTTT. Its protein is CSVDGYATEAFF. The chain couples TRBV29-1 to TRBJ1-1; D is unclear. This CDR3 is built from 12 residues. V lost 3 bases to trimming and J lost 4 bases, with 9 bases between them. CDR1 and CDR2 (germline): SQVTM, ANQGSEA.

The gene calls are TRBV18 and TRBJ2-3; TRBD1 is a possible D gene (6 bases). V lost 5 bases and J lost 4, with 10 bases in between. The CDR3 length is 13 residues. Germline V CDR1 and CDR2: KGHSH, LQKENI. The CDR3 here is CASSAHRADTQYF. CDR3 in DNA: TGTGCCAGCTCAGCCCACAGGGCAGATACGCAGTATTTT.

The chain uses TRBV4-1 and TRBJ2-3; 10 nucleotides match TRBD2. Germline trimming cut 3 bases from V and 1 base from J; bases unmatched to any gene: 4. Per germline, CDR1 MGHRA and CDR2 YSYEKL. The CDR3 covers 16 residues. The CDR3 coding sequence is TGCGCCAGCAGCCAGGTAGCGGGAGGCCGCACAGATACGCAGTATTTT. It specifies CASSQVAGGRTDTQYF.

J is TRBJ1-1 and V is TRBV14; tentatively, D is TRBD1 (6 bases). With 4 bases removed from V and 5 bases from J, the gap between germline ends came to 26 bases. Germline-derived CDR1 and CDR2 are SGHDN and FVKESK. The CDR3 length is 18 residues. The CDR3 DNA reads TGTGCCAGCAGCCCTATCGGGGGGCGCGGGATTAAGGGAACTGAAGCTTTCTTT. Translating it yields CASSPIGGRGIKGTEAFF.

Details on this clone: Other DNA sequences from this sample encode an identical CDR3 as well. This rearrangement joins TRBV28 to TRBJ2-2, with 9 bases that match TRBD2. With 6 bases clipped from V and 4 bases from J, the junction kept 3 bases outside the gene matches. The CDR3 loop spans 14 amino acids. Germline CDR1 and CDR2: MDHEN and SYDVKM. For the CDR3, the DNA is TGTGCCAGCAGCCTACTAGCGGGCACCGGGGAGCTGTTTTTT. Protein: CASSLLAGTGELFF.